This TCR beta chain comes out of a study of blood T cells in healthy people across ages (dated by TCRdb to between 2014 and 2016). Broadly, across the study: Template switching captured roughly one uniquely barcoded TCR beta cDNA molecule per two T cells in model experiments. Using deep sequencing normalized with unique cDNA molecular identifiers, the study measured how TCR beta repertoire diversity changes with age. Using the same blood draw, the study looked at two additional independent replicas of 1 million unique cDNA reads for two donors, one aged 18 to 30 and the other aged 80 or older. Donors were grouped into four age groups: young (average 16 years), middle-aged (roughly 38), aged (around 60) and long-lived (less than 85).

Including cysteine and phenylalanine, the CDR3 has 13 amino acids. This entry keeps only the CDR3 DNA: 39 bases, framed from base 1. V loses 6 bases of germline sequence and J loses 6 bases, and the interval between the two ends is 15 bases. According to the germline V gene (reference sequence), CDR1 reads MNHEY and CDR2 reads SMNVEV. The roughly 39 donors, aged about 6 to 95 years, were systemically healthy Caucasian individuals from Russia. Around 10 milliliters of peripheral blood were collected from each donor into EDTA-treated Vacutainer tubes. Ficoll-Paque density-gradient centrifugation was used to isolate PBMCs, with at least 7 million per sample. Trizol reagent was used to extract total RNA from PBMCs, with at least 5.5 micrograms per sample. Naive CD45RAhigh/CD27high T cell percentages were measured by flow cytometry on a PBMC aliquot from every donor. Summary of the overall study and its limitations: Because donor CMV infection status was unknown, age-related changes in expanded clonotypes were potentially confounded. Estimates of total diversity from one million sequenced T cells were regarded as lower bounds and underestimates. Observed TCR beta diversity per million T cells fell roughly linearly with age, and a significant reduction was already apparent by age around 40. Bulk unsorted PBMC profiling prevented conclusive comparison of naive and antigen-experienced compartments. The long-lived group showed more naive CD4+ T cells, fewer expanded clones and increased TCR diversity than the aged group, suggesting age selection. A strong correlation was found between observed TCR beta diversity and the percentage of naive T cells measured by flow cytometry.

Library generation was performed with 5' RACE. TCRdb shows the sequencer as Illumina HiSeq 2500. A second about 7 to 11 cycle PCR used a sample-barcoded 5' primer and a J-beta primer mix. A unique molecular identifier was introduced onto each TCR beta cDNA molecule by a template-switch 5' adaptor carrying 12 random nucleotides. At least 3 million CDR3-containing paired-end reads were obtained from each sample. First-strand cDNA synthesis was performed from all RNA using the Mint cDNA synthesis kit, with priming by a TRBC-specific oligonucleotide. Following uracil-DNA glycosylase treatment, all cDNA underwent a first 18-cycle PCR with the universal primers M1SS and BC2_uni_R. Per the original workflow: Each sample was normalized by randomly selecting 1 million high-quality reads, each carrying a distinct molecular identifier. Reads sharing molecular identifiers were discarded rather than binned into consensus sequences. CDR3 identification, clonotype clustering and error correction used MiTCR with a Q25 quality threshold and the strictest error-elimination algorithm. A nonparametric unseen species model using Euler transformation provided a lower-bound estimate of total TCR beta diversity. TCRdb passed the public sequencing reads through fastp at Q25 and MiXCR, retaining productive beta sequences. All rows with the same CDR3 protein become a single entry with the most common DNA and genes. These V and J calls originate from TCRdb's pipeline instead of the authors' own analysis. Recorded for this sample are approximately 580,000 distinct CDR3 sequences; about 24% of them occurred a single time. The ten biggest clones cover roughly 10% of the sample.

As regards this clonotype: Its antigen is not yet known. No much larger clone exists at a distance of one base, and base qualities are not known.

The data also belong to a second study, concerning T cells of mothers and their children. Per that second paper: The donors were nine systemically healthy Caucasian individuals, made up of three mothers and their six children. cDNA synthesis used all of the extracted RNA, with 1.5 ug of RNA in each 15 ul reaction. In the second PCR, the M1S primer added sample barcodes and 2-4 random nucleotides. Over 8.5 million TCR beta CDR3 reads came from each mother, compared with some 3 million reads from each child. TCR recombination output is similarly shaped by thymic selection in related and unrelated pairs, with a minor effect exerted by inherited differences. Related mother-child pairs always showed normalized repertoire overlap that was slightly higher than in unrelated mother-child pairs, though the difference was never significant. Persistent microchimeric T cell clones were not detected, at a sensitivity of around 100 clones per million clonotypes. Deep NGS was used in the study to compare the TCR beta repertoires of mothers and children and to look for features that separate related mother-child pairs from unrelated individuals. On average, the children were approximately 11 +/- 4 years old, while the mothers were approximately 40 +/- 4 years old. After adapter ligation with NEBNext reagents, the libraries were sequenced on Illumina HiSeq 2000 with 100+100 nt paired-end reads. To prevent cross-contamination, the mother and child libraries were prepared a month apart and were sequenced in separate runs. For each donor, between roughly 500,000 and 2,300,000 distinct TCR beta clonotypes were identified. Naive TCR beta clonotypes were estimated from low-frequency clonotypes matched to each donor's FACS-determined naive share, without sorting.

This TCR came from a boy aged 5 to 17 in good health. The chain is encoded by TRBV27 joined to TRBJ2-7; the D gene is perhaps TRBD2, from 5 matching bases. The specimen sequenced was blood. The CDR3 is CASSHTKLGEQYF. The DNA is TGTGCCAGCAGCCATACCAAACTAGGCGAGCAGTACTTC.